A single sample is the source of the 21 T cell receptor beta chains below, sequenced in a study of blood T cell repertoires in COVID-19. TCRdb's copy holds only in-frame clones and misses some; the assay was immunoSEQ multiplex PCR. The sample lists about 160,000 clones, approximately 83% seen once, with about an eighth in the top ten. The sequencing sample was made of peripheral blood. The receptors were gathered from an older man who had recovered from COVID-19.

The CDR3 reads CASSIGTASEQYF. The CDR3 nucleotides read TGTGCCAGTAGTATAGGGACAGCTAGTGAGCAGTACTTC. The chain couples TRBV19 to TRBJ2-7, with D possibly matching TRBD1 (6 bases). The CDR3 runs to 13 residues. Germline loops: CDR1 LNHDA, CDR2 SQIVND (reference sequence). Trimming took off 1 base at V and 7 bases at J, with 11 bases between the two ends.

This clone was seen a few times. This chain joins TRBV7-8 and TRBJ1-5; 10 bases are shared with TRBD1. The CDR3 spans 18 residues. Unmatched junction bases numbered 11, after V lost 5 bases and J lost 1 base. Looked up from germline, CDR1 is SGHVS and CDR2 is FQNEAQ. The CDR3 loop is CASSPQPTGGTSNQPQHF. The CDR3 bases are TGTGCCAGCAGCCCCCAACCGACAGGGGGCACCAGCAATCAGCCCCAGCATTTT.

The V call is TRBV3-1 (or the pseudogene TRBV3-2), the J call TRBJ2-1; D call uncertain. V shed 1 base and J shed 1 base, with 14 bases lying between them. CDR3 size: 17 residues. Germline assignment: CDR1 LGHDT and CDR2 YNNKEL (reference sequence). The CDR3 DNA follows: TGTGCCAGCAGCCAAGCGTCGTACGGGTGGTCCTACAATGAGCAGTTCTTC. Translating gives CASSQASYGWSYNEQFF.

The V and J genes are TRBV28 and TRBJ1-1; 7 nucleotides align to TRBD1. The V gene end was trimmed by 3 bases and the J gene end by 6 bases; junction bases not matched to a gene: 7. This CDR3 comprises 14 residues. CDR1 MDHEN and CDR2 SYDVKM come from the germline V gene. The CDR3 nucleotides are TGTGCCAGCAGTTTTACAACAGGGGTTGCTGAAGCTTTCTTT. Translating it yields CASSFTTGVAEAFF. The whole variable domain, filled in from reference TRBV28 and TRBJ1-1, reads DVKVTQSSRYLVKRTGEKVFLECVQDMDHENMFWYRQDPGLGLRLIYFSYDVKMKEKGDIPEGYSVSREKKERFSLILESASTNQTSMYLCASSFTTGVAEAFFGQGTRLTVV.

The genes are TRBV11-2 and TRBJ1-3; a possible D gene is TRBD1 (6 bases). Trimming removed 2 bases from V and 5 bases from J, with 13 bases in between. The germline gives CDR1 SGHAT, CDR2 FQNNGV. The CDR3 covers 15 residues. The CDR3 DNA is TGTGCCAGCAGCTTACGGGATACAGGGCGAAACACCATATATTTT. Protein: CASSLRDTGRNTIYF.

The chain couples TRBV5-1 to TRBJ2-1; 10 nucleotides line up with TRBD1. CDR1 is SGHRS, CDR2 YFSETQ, per germline. Losses at the gene ends were 5 bases for V and 4 bases for J; bases not matched to a gene: 6. This CDR3 contains 15 residues. DNA of the CDR3: TGCGCCAGCAGTAACCGGGACAGGGGATACAATGAGCAGTTCTTC. The encoded protein is CASSNRDRGYNEQFF.

The chain carries TRBV5-1 and TRBJ2-3; 11 bases are shared with TRBD2. The germline V gene has CDR1 SGHRS and CDR2 YFSETQ. This CDR3 region has 16 residues. V shed 0 bases and J 4 bases; nucleotides not matched to a gene: 4. As DNA, the CDR3 is TGCGCCAGCAGCTTGGTACTAGCGGGAGCAGCAGATACGCAGTATTTT. Protein sequence: CASSLVLAGAADTQYF.

The DNA for the CDR3 is TGTGCCAGCTGTCCCCTTCGCGGCACTGAAGCTTTCTTT. Amino acids: CASCPLRGTEAFF. The J gene is TRBJ1-1, the V gene TRBV27, with D hard to call. Germline V gives CDR1 MNHEY, CDR2 SMNVEV (reference sequence). Trimming cost V 8 bases and J 4 bases, with 14 bases left between them. The CDR3 consists of 13 residues.

In nucleotides, the CDR3 is TGTGCCAGCAGTCGACAGGGGGCTGCCTACGAGCAGTACTTC. This sequence encodes CASSRQGAAYEQYF. The V and J genes are TRBV6-5 and TRBJ2-7, with 10 bases identical to TRBD1. The V gene end was trimmed by 5 bases and the J gene end by 2 bases; junction bases not matched to a gene: 3. The V gene's germline CDR1 is MNHEY and CDR2 SVGAGI. The CDR3 covers 14 residues.

This clone turned up a few times. CDR3: CASSRPGLAGSAEQFF. CDR3 in DNA: TGTGCCAGCAGCCGACCGGGACTAGCGGGGTCCGCGGAGCAGTTCTTC. The V and J genes are TRBV5-8 and TRBJ2-1, with 13 bases fitting TRBD2. This CDR3 spans 16 amino acids. Germline values: CDR1 SGHTS, CDR2 YDEGEE. After removal of 4 bases from V and 10 bases from J, the junction contained 11 bases not matched to a gene.

The chain employs TRBV7-8 and TRBJ2-7, with 10 bases aligning to TRBD1. Germline trimming cut 5 bases from V and 2 bases from J; bases unmatched to any gene: 6. Germline V gives CDR1 SGHVS, CDR2 FQNEAQ. CDR3 length: 15 residues. The CDR3 coding sequence is TGTGCCAGCAGCCCGTGGACAGGGGGTCCCTACGAGCAGTACTTC. Translation: CASSPWTGGPYEQYF.

This chain connects TRBV19 to TRBJ1-5; D not certain. The length of the CDR3 is 15 residues. Trimming removed 7 bases at V and 4 bases at J, with 17 bases between. In germline, CDR1 is LNHDA, CDR2 SQIVND (reference sequence). CDR3 in amino acids: CASIARAGTNQPQHF. The CDR3 nucleotides read TGTGCCAGTATAGCGCGGGCAGGAACAAATCAGCCCCAGCATTTT. The full variable domain, with the rest looked up from reference TRBV19 and TRBJ1-5, is DGGITQSPKYLFRKEGQNVTLSCEQNLNHDAMYWYRQDPGQGLRLIYYSQIVNDFQKGDIAEGYSVSREKKESFPLTVTSAQKNPTAFYLCASIARAGTNQPQHFGDGTRLSIL.

The chain couples TRBV6-1 to TRBJ2-3; D possibly corresponds to TRBD1 (6 bases). The CDR3 extends over 15 amino acids. Trimming cost V 3 bases and J 0 bases, with 10 bases left between them. Germline V lookup: CDR1 MNHNS, CDR2 SASEGT. CDR3: CASSETGLSTDTQYF. As DNA, the CDR3 is TGTGCCAGCAGTGAGACAGGTTTGAGCACAGATACGCAGTATTTT.

This clone was seen only once. The chain's CDR3 is CASITGTSYGYTF. CDR3 bases: TGTGCCAGCATCACCGGGACAAGCTATGGCTACACCTTC. This chain uses TRBV21-1 with TRBJ1-2; no check of the table's D call, TRBD1, against the DNA was made. TRBV21-1 is a pseudogene segment. There are 13 residues in the CDR3.

The chain is built from TRBV18 and TRBJ2-3; a possible D gene is TRBD2 (5 bases). The germline V gene has CDR1 KGHSH and CDR2 LQKENI. Trimming removed 3 bases from V and 2 bases from J, with 12 bases in between. CDR3 size: 15 residues. The CDR3 is CASSPVLAPTDTQYF. For the CDR3, the DNA is TGTGCCAGCTCACCCGTGCTAGCCCCCACAGATACGCAGTATTTT. Complete variable domain (other parts from reference TRBV18 and TRBJ2-3): NAGVMQNPRHLVRRRGQEARLRCSPMKGHSHVYWYRQLPEEGLKFMVYLQKENIIDESGMPKERFSAEFPKEGPSILRIQQVVRGDSAAYFCASSPVLAPTDTQYFGPGTRLTVL.

The chain has TRBV7-8 and TRBJ2-5; no reliable D call. V gave up 2 bases and J gave up 3 bases, with 7 bases separating them. Germline assignment: CDR1 SGHVS and CDR2 FQNEAQ. CDR3 length: 13 amino acids. Here the CDR3 reads CASSLIAEETQYF. DNA for the CDR3: TGTGCCAGCAGCTTAATCGCGGAAGAGACCCAGTACTTC.

This chain links TRBV7-8 with TRBJ2-5; 9 bases line up with TRBD2. V trimming: 1 base; J trimming: 4 bases; junction bases outside the gene matches: 4. Per germline, CDR1 SGHVS and CDR2 FQNEAQ. The CDR3 has 15 residues. The CDR3 loop is CASSLVGTSIETQYF. The CDR3 DNA reads TGTGCCAGCAGCTTAGTGGGGACTAGCATAGAGACCCAGTACTTC.

This sequence joins TRBV2 and TRBJ1-1, with 9 bases identical to TRBD1. Trimming at V came to 0 bases and at J to 1 base, leaving 3 bases not matched to a gene. The CDR3 sequence is 16 residues long. Germline loops: CDR1 SNHLY, CDR2 FYNNEI. CDR3 in amino acids: CASSEAQGQGNTEAFF. DNA for the CDR3: TGTGCCAGCAGTGAAGCGCAGGGACAGGGGAACACTGAAGCTTTCTTT.

The V gene is TRBV11-2, the J gene TRBJ1-1; no firm D call. The V and J ends lost 1 base and 3 bases respectively, with 6 bases between them. The CDR3 is made up of 13 amino acids. The germline gives CDR1 SGHAT, CDR2 FQNNGV. Written as DNA, the CDR3 is TGTGCCAGCAGCTTAGCTTTATACACTGAAGCTTTCTTT. Translating gives CASSLALYTEAFF.

The rearrangement links TRBV11-3 to TRBJ2-3; D unresolved. In germline, CDR1 is SGHNT, CDR2 YENEEA. Deletions cut 3 bases from V and 6 bases from J, with 7 bases between. The length of the CDR3 is 12 residues. Here the CDR3 DNA reads TGTGCCAGCAGCTTTGTGGGCGATACGCAGTATTTT. This sequence encodes CASSFVGDTQYF.

V usage is TRBV5-1 and J usage is TRBJ1-1, with 10 nucleotides matching TRBD1. This CDR3 has 16 residues. Trimming cost V 4 bases and J 3 bases; bases outside gene matches: 9. CDR1 and CDR2 (germline): SGHRS, YFSETQ. The CDR3 DNA is TGCGCCAGCAGCACCGGACAGGGGGTTGTTTACACTGAAGCTTTCTTT. Its translation: CASSTGQGVVYTEAFF.